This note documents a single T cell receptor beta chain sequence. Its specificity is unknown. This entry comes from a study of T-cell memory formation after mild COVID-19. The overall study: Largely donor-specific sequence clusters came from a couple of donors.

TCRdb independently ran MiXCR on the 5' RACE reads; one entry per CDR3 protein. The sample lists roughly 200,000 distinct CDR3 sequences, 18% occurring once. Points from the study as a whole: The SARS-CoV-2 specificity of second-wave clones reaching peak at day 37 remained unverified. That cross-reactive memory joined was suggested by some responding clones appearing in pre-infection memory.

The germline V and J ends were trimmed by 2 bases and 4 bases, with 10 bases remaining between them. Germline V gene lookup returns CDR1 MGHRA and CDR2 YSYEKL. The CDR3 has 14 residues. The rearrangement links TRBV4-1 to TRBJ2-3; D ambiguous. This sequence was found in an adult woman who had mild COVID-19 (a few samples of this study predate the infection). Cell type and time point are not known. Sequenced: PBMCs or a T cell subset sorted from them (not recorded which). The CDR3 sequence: CASSQYPTADTQYF. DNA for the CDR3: TGCGCCAGCAGCCAATATCCCACGGCAGATACGCAGTATTTT.